This section outlines one TCR beta chain sequence together with its context. Primers included in the PCR were 60 Vbeta and 13 Jbeta primers. Clones were sequenced by immunoSEQ multiplex PCR, and TCRdb holds only the in-frame ones, with some missing. The sample records roughly 200,000 clones, approximately 79% being singletons. The sample belongs to a study of cytomegalovirus exposure and HLA in healthy donors. About the research overall: About 85 million unique TCRs from HLA-typed donors were held in an early release of data.

Trimming took off 0 bases at V and 6 bases at J, with 15 bases between the two ends. Germline lookup yields CDR1 SGHDT and CDR2 YYEEEE. This CDR3 is 15 amino acids long. This receptor was obtained from a man aged 45-60 years in good health and CMV-seronegative. The chain combines TRBV5-6 with TRBJ2-5; D may be TRBD1 (6 bases). The source material was PBMCs. CDR3 nucleotide sequence: TGTGCCAGCAGCTTGGATGGGGGCGCATTAAAGACCCAGTACTTC. Residues: CASSLDGGALKTQYF.